The 24 T cell receptor beta chains presented below share a single source sample, sequenced in a study of T-cell memory formation after mild COVID-19. TCRdb recomputed calls from the 5' RACE reads with MiXCR, one row per CDR3 protein. The data contain around 110,000 distinct CDR3 sequences, around 11% of them singletons. The sample was PBMCs or a T cell subset sorted from them (not recorded which). The receptors were sampled from an adult woman who had mild COVID-19 (a few samples of this study predate the infection). Cell type and time point are not known.

The CDR3 DNA is TGTGCCAGCAGTTATTTCGAGGGGGCCGCCGGGGAGCTGTTTTTT. It is translated as CASSYFEGAAGELFF. The chain recombines TRBV6-5 with TRBJ2-2; 7 nucleotides agree with TRBD1. The CDR3 has 15 amino acids. Germline V gives CDR1 MNHEY, CDR2 SVGAGI. With 3 bases clipped from V and 6 bases from J, the junction kept 7 bases outside the gene matches.

The sample holds a few counts of this clonotype. The chain employs TRBV4-1 and TRBJ2-3, with unresolved D. V was trimmed by 4 bases and J by 2 bases, leaving 10 bases between them. Germline V lookup: CDR1 MGHRA, CDR2 YSYEKL. The CDR3 totals 14 residues. The CDR3 reads CASSRPGTTDTQYF. Written as DNA, the CDR3 is TGCGCCAGCAGCCGCCCCGGAACCACAGATACGCAGTATTTT.

This chain links TRBV7-9 with TRBJ2-5; 16 positions match TRBD2. This CDR3 is 17 amino acids long. V shed 5 bases, J shed 5 bases, and the junction held 8 bases outside the gene matches. Looked up from germline, CDR1 is SEHNR and CDR2 is FQNEAQ (reference sequence). The DNA of the CDR3 is TGTGCCAGCAGCCCAGGGACTAGCGGGGGGGCCGCGGAGACCCAGTACTTC. Translating it yields CASSPGTSGGAAETQYF.

The sample holds a few counts of this clonotype. The chain has TRBV9 and TRBJ2-7; D possibly corresponds to TRBD1 (6 bases). In germline, CDR1 is SGDLS, CDR2 YYNGEE. The V and J ends lost 0 bases and 4 bases respectively, with 11 bases between them. The CDR3 loop spans 14 amino acids. The CDR3 protein is CASSVVPGDYEQYF. Here the CDR3 DNA reads TGTGCCAGCAGCGTAGTTCCAGGGGATTACGAGCAGTACTTC.

The chain carries TRBV11-2 and TRBJ1-1; D is unresolved. V lost 5 bases to trimming and J lost 3 bases, with 4 bases between them. Looked up from germline, CDR1 is SGHAT and CDR2 is FQNNGV. The CDR3 is 11 amino acids. The CDR3 sequence: CASSDYTEAFF. CDR3 DNA sequence: TGTGCCAGCAGCGATTACACTGAAGCTTTCTTT.

This clonotype was recorded at least ten times. V is TRBV20-1 and J is TRBJ1-1; no firm D call. Germline CDR1 reads DFQATT; CDR2 reads SNEGSKA (reference sequence). The CDR3 consists of 14 residues. Trimming pared 1 base from V and 0 bases from J, leaving 9 bases between. This CDR3 reads CSARAGYMNTEAFF. CDR3 DNA: TGCAGTGCTAGAGCCGGTTACATGAACACTGAAGCTTTCTTT.

This clonotype was seen a handful of times. The chain links TRBV13 to TRBJ2-1, with 7 bases matching TRBD1. This CDR3 has 14 residues. CDR1 and CDR2 (germline): PRHDT, FYEKMQ (reference sequence). The V segment lost 0 bases and the J segment 9 bases; nucleotides outside the gene matches: 5. This CDR3 is CASSLGLTGLEQFF. CDR3 DNA sequence: TGTGCCAGCAGCTTAGGACTGACAGGGCTTGAGCAGTTCTTC.

This clonotype was observed at least ten times. The V gene is TRBV7-6, the J gene TRBJ2-5, with a tentative D call TRBD1 (6 bases). V lost 3 bases to trimming and J lost 6 bases, with 14 bases between them. The CDR3 spans 14 residues. Germline loops: CDR1 SGHVS, CDR2 FNYEAQ. CDR3 amino acids: CASSFTGIVQTQYF. The CDR3 nucleotides read TGTGCCAGCAGCTTCACAGGGATAGTGCAGACCCAGTACTTC.

CDR3 protein: CASSPENREYEQYF. DNA of the CDR3: TGCGCCAGCAGCCCAGAAAACAGGGAGTACGAGCAGTACTTC. The J gene is TRBJ2-7, the V gene TRBV5-1, with a possible D match to TRBD1 (6 bases). The CDR3 has 14 amino acids. The germline V and J ends were trimmed by 4 bases and 4 bases, with 15 bases remaining between them. Germline CDR1 SGHRS, CDR2 YFSETQ. The full variable domain, rest sourced from reference TRBV5-1 and TRBJ2-7, is KAGVTQTPRYLIKTRGQQVTLSCSPISGHRSVSWYQQTPGQGLQFLFEYFSETQRNKGNFPGRFSGRQFSNSRSEMNVSTLELGDSALYLCASSPENREYEQYFGPGTRLTVT.

The DNA for the CDR3 is TGTGCTAGTGGTTTATCCCTCGGACGGATTGGAGAGACCCAGTACTTC. Its translation: CASGLSLGRIGETQYF. The chain links TRBV12-5 to TRBJ2-5; no firm D call. The germline CDR1 and CDR2 sequences are LGHNT and FRNRAP. The CDR3 has 16 residues. The ends were cut back, 3 bases at V and 4 bases at J, with 18 bases in the middle. Using reference TRBV12-5 and TRBJ2-5 for the parts outside the CDR3, the full variable domain is DARVTQTPRHKVTEMGQEVTMRCQPILGHNTVFWYRQTMMQGLELLAYFRNRAPLDDSGMPKDRFSAEMPDATLATLKIQPSEPRDSAVYFCASGLSLGRIGETQYFGPGTRLLVL.

The chain joins TRBV25-1 to TRBJ2-2; D is undetermined. Trimming removed 3 bases at V and 4 bases at J, with 6 bases between. Germline V CDR1 and CDR2: MGHDK, SYGVNS. The CDR3 has 13 amino acids. CDR3 protein: CASSDWGTGELFF. The CDR3 DNA reads TGTGCCAGCAGTGATTGGGGCACCGGGGAGCTGTTTTTT.

The chain uses TRBV3-1 and TRBJ2-7; 11 nucleotides line up with TRBD1. The CDR3 sequence is 18 residues long. Germline V CDR1 and CDR2: LGHDT, YNNKEL (reference sequence). The trim removed 2 bases at V and 3 bases at J, leaving 12 bases unmatched. The DNA of the CDR3 is TGTGCCAGCAGCCAATTCTACTACCGGGACAGGGGGAACTACGAGCAGTACTTC. This sequence encodes CASSQFYYRDRGNYEQYF.

This clonotype was detected many times. V and J are TRBV6-5 and TRBJ2-1, with TRBD2 identical over 12 bases. Germline V gives CDR1 MNHEY, CDR2 SVGAGI. V shed 8 bases and J 9 bases; nucleotides not matched to a gene: 8. This CDR3 is 14 amino acids long. Here the CDR3 reads CASGRLAGVIEQFF. As DNA, the CDR3 is TGTGCCAGCGGCCGACTAGCGGGAGTTATTGAGCAGTTCTTC.

J is TRBJ1-1 and V is TRBV6-5; D is ambiguous. Trimming left V 2 bases short and J 11 bases short, with 15 bases between. The CDR3 spans 13 residues. Germline V lookup: CDR1 MNHEY, CDR2 SVGAGI. CDR3 sequence: CASSYGPRLAAFF. The CDR3 bases are TGTGCCAGCAGTTACGGACCGAGGCTGGCGGCTTTCTTT.

The table lists this clonotype with a few counts. V gene TRBV6-2 or TRBV6-3 combines with J gene TRBJ2-1, with D tentatively TRBD2 (5 bases). V gave up 2 bases and J gave up 2 bases, with 19 bases separating them. In germline, CDR1 is MNHEY, CDR2 SVGEGT. This CDR3 has 18 residues. CDR3 bases: TGTGCCAGCAGTTACGGTCGAGACGAAGCGGCCACCTACAATGAGCAGTTCTTC. Translating it yields CASSYGRDEAATYNEQFF.

This clonotype has a handful of counts. The chain has TRBV18 and TRBJ2-7, with 12 bases identical to TRBD2. The V gene end was trimmed by 3 bases and the J gene end by 0 bases; junction bases not matched to a gene: 9. The CDR3 sequence is 18 residues long. The germline V gene encodes CDR1 KGHSH and CDR2 LQKENI. CDR3 DNA sequence: TGTGCCAGCTCACCCTTAACTAGCGGGGGGATGAGCTCCTACGAGCAGTACTTC. Amino acids: CASSPLTSGGMSSYEQYF.

This clonotype came up a few times. The CDR3 nucleotides read TGTGCCAGCAGCTTCGGGGCGGGCTATGGCTACACCTTC. Translation: CASSFGAGYGYTF. The V and J genes are TRBV7-6 and TRBJ1-2; a weak D match, TRBD1 (5 bases). Germline values: CDR1 SGHVS, CDR2 FNYEAQ. The CDR3 spans 13 residues. Trimming left V 3 bases short and J 4 bases short, with 9 bases between.

The chain employs TRBV25-1 and TRBJ2-5, with a tentative D call TRBD1 (5 bases). The CDR3 has 18 residues. V was cut by 0 bases and J by 2 bases, with 19 bases left in between. Germline values: CDR1 MGHDK, CDR2 SYGVNS. This CDR3 reads CASSEYLPKQGVQETQYF. CDR3 DNA: TGTGCCAGCAGTGAATATCTCCCGAAGCAGGGTGTACAAGAGACCCAGTACTTC.

The chain is built from TRBV7-9 and TRBJ2-1; TRBD1 is a possible D gene (6 bases). Germline CDR1 and CDR2: SEHNR and FQNEAQ (reference sequence). The CDR3 runs 12 residues. V was shortened by 0 bases and J by 14 bases, with 11 bases between the two germline ends. DNA of the CDR3: TGTGCCAGCAGCTTAGCGTCACAGGGAAAGTTCTTC. Its protein is CASSLASQGKFF.

The chain links TRBV7-9 to TRBJ2-6; D is uncertain. CDR3 length: 14 amino acids. V dropped 0 bases and J dropped 3 bases, with 3 bases sitting between them. Germline values: CDR1 SEHNR, CDR2 FQNEAQ (reference sequence). Here the CDR3 reads CASSLAYGANVLTF. Written as DNA, the CDR3 is TGTGCCAGCAGCTTAGCCTATGGGGCCAACGTCCTGACTTTC.

The J gene is TRBJ2-2, the V gene TRBV25-1; weak D call: TRBD2 (5 bases). The CDR3 covers 15 residues. Trimming took off 3 bases at V and 5 bases at J, with 13 bases between the two ends. Per germline, CDR1 MGHDK and CDR2 SYGVNS. CDR3 region: CASSDGVGGTGELFF. The CDR3 DNA sequence: TGTGCCAGCAGTGATGGAGTAGGAGGTACCGGGGAGCTGTTTTTT. Looking up the rest from reference TRBV25-1 and TRBJ2-2 gives the full variable domain: EADIYQTPRYLVIGTGKKITLECSQTMGHDKMYWYQQDPGMELHLIHYSYGVNSTEKGDLSSESTVSRIRTEHFPLTLESARPSHTSQYLCASSDGVGGTGELFFGEGSRLTVL.

This clonotype was picked up a small number of times. The rearrangement joins TRBV25-1 to TRBJ1-1, with 8 bases aligning to TRBD1. Per the germline V gene, CDR1 is MGHDK and CDR2 is SYGVNS. After removal of 4 bases from V and 5 bases from J, the junction contained 9 bases not matched to a gene. The CDR3 runs 15 residues. The CDR3 DNA is TGTGCCAGCAGTGTAGGACAGGGACTGGGAACTGAAGCTTTCTTT. It yields the protein CASSVGQGLGTEAFF.

The rearrangement uses TRBV12-3 or TRBV12-4 and TRBJ2-7, with 11 bases that match TRBD1. There are 16 residues in the CDR3. V lost 5 bases, J lost 3 bases, and 9 bases stayed unmatched. This CDR3 is CASSVSGQGDFYEQYF. The CDR3 region has the DNA TGTGCCAGCAGTGTATCGGGACAGGGGGATTTCTACGAGCAGTACTTC.

This chain connects TRBV7-2 to TRBJ1-2; D gene uncertain. Per the germline V gene, CDR1 is SGHTA and CDR2 is FQGNSA. This CDR3 region has 15 residues. Trimming took off 0 bases at V and 3 bases at J, with 11 bases between the two ends. The CDR3 loop is CASSLAGPADYGYTF. Written as DNA, the CDR3 is TGTGCCAGCAGCTTAGCAGGGCCGGCCGACTATGGCTACACCTTC.